The rows below give T cell receptor beta chains drawn from one sample of a study of cytomegalovirus exposure and HLA in healthy donors. Generated by immunoSEQ multiplex PCR, the TCRdb table keeps only in-frame clones and is missing some. This sample's table reports more than 55,000 clones. The sequencing input was PBMCs. These receptors were taken from a woman aged 40 to 50 in good health and CMV-seropositive. CDR3s include the opening cysteine and the closing phenylalanine or tryptophan. D genes are given only for firm matches.

v_call	j_call	d_call	cdr3_nt	cdr3_aa
TRBV10-3	TRBJ1-4	TRBD1	TGTGCCATCAGTTCAGGGGGAACTAATGAAAAACTGTTTTTT	CAISSGGTNEKLFF
TRBV30	TRBJ2-2	.	TGTGCCTGGTTAGCGGAGCCCAGGGACACCGGGGAGCTGTTTTTT	CAWLAEPRDTGELFF
TRBV27	TRBJ1-2	.	TGTGCCAGCAGTTTATCGGGAGACGGTGGAAAGGGCTACACCTTC	CASSLSGDGGKGYTF
TRBV5-1	TRBJ1-2	.	TGCGCCAGCAGCTCTCAGGGTCAGCGCGCCTCTAACTATGGCTACACCTTC	CASSSQGQRASNYGYTF
TRBV19	TRBJ1-2	TRBD1	TGTGCCAGTAGTATAAACAGGGGTTTGGATGGCTACACCTTC	CASSINRGLDGYTF
TRBV19	TRBJ1-5	TRBD1	TGTGCCAGTGGGGGACAGGGGGTACCCTTTAGCAATCAGCCCCAGCATTTT	CASGGQGVPFSNQPQHF
TRBV6-6	TRBJ2-7	.	TGTGCCAGCAGAACCCCCGAACAGGGAGGGGGCTACGAGCAGTACTTC	CASRTPEQGGGYEQYF
TRBV6-6	TRBJ1-1	.	TGTGCCAGCAGTTATCACCAGGGCAGACAAGAAGCTTTCTTT	CASSYHQGRQEAFF
TRBV5-6	TRBJ2-7	TRBD1	TGTGCCAGCAGCTGGGACAGGTCTTACGAGCAGTACTTC	CASSWDRSYEQYF
TRBV19	TRBJ2-1	TRBD2	TGTGCCAGTAGGACGACGGGACTAAGTGAGCAGTTCTTC	CASRTTGLSEQFF
TRBV4-3	TRBJ1-2	.	TGCGCCAGCAGCCAAGATACCCTCGCTTCCCCAGATCATCTCTATGGCTACACCTTC	CASSQDTLASPDHLYGYTF
TRBV29-1	TRBJ2-7	.	TGCAGCGTTGAAGATATAGGCATGGGCTATTCGAACGAGCAGTACTTC	CSVEDIGMGYSNEQYF
TRBV6-5	TRBJ2-3	.	TGCGCCAGCAGTTCTGGAGCGGATAGCACAGATACGCAGTATTTT	CASSSGADSTDTQYF
TRBV6-6	TRBJ1-1	TRBD1	TGTGCCAGCAGTTTAGAACAGGGGGCGAACACTGAAGCTTTCTTT	CASSLEQGANTEAFF
TRBV2	TRBJ2-4	.	TGTGCCAGCAGTACGGACAGCAAAAACATTCAGTACTTC	CASSTDSKNIQYF
TRBV7-3	TRBJ1-6	.	TGTGCCAGCAGCTTTGGCTCCTCAGGGAATTCACCCCTCCACTTT	CASSFGSSGNSPLHF
TRBV28	TRBJ2-5	.	TGTGCCAGCAGTTTGCACGACAAAGTAAAGACCCAGTACTTC	CASSLHDKVKTQYF
TRBV7-9	TRBJ1-2	.	TGTGCCAGCAGCCCGGGGGGAAGCTATGGCTACACCTTC	CASSPGGSYGYTF
TRBV7-2	TRBJ2-5	TRBD1	TGTGCCAGCAGCTTTGCCGGGACAGACCAAGAGACCCAGTACTTC	CASSFAGTDQETQYF
TRBV5-1	TRBJ2-5	TRBD2	TGCGCCAGCAGCCCCTGGACTAGCGGGAGAGATGAGACCCAGTACTTC	CASSPWTSGRDETQYF
TRBV28	TRBJ2-3	TRBD2	TGTGCCAGCAGTCCGACCGGGAGGACAGATACGCAGTATTTT	CASSPTGRTDTQYF
TRBV28	TRBJ1-2	.	TGTGCCAGCAGGCGGGGGTGGACAGATGGCTACACCTTC	CASRRGWTDGYTF
TRBV6-4	TRBJ2-3	TRBD2	TGTGCCAGCAGTGCAAGACTAGCGGATAGCACAGATACGCAGTATTTT	CASSARLADSTDTQYF
TRBV11-3	TRBJ2-1	.	TGTGCCAGCAGCTTTCAGGGCCTAGAGGACAATGAGCAGTTCTTC	CASSFQGLEDNEQFF
TRBV15	TRBJ2-1	.	TGTGCCACCAGCGAGGCGGCCTACAATGAGCAGTTCTTC	CATSEAAYNEQFF
TRBV19	TRBJ2-3	.	TGTGCCAGTAGTCTTCGGGATACGCAGTATTTT	CASSLRDTQYF
TRBV19	TRBJ2-1	.	TGTGCCAGTAGTATCCAGCGGAGCGACAATGAGCAGTTCTTC	CASSIQRSDNEQFF
TRBV28	TRBJ1-6	.	TGTGCCAGCAGTTTACCCAGCTCCTATAATTCACCCCTCCACTTT	CASSLPSSYNSPLHF
TRBV10-3	TRBJ2-3	.	TGTGCCATCAGTGATTCAGGTCCGGATACGCAGTATTTT	CAISDSGPDTQYF
TRBV5-1	TRBJ1-1	.	TGCGCCAGCAGCTCCCCAGGGCTGAACACTGAAGCTTTCTTT	CASSSPGLNTEAFF
TRBV19	TRBJ1-5	TRBD1	TGTGCCAGTAGTATGGTAGGGACAGCCCCCGATAGCAATCAGCCCCAGCATTTT	CASSMVGTAPDSNQPQHF
TRBV19	TRBJ2-1	TRBD2	TGTGCCAGTAGTATGGGAGGGAGCTCCTACAATGAGCAGTTCTTC	CASSMGGSSYNEQFF
TRBV5-8	TRBJ1-4	TRBD1	TGTGCCAGCAGCCTCCGGGACAGGGTTAATGAAAAACTGTTTTTT	CASSLRDRVNEKLFF
TRBV11-2	TRBJ2-5	TRBD1	TGTGCCAGCAGCTTAGGAGGGGGCTGGGAGACCCAGTACTTC	CASSLGGGWETQYF